This entry features one T cell receptor beta chain sequence. The table came from immunoSEQ multiplex PCR; TCRdb's copy has only in-frame clones and leaves some out. The sample consists of tens of thousands of clones, 90% to 95% of them appearing once. This entry belongs to a study of T cell changes during pregnancy in multiple sclerosis. The CDR3 has 15 residues. V shed 5 bases and J shed 2 bases, with 16 bases lying between them. Germline CDR1 is MDHEN and CDR2 is SYDVKM. Sequenced here: peripheral blood, sampled after pregnancy. The V and J genes are TRBV28 and TRBJ2-7, with a possible D match to TRBD2 (7 bases). The receptor's source is a female donor with multiple sclerosis, enrolled in a pregnancy study. CDR3 protein: CASSPLGGATYEQYF. The CDR3 nucleotides are TGTGCCAGCAGTCCCCTGGGGGGGGCTACCTACGAGCAGTACTTC.